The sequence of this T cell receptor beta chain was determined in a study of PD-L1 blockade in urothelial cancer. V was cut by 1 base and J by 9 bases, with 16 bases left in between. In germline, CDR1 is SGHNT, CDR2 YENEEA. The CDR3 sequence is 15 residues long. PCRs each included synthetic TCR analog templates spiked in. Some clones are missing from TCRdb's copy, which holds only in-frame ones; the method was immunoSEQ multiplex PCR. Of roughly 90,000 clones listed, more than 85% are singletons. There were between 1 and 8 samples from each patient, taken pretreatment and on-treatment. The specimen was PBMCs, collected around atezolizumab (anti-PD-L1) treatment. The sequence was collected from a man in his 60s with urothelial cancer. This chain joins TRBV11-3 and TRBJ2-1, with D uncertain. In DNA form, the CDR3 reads TGTGCCAGCAGCTTAGGTGCGGTGGGTGAGAGTGAGCAGTTCTTC. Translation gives CASSLGAVGESEQFF.